This T cell receptor beta chain is from a study of T cell responses to AZD1222 COVID-19 vaccine. V was clipped by 3 bases and J by 5 bases, with 11 bases between them. From germline, CDR1 is DFQATT and CDR2 SNEGSKA (reference sequence). This CDR3 is built from 13 residues. Generated by immunoSEQ multiplex PCR, the TCRdb table keeps only in-frame clones and is missing some. In the table there are roughly 120,000 clones, roughly 86% of which are singletons. The receptor was isolated from an adult in good health. This chain connects TRBV20-1 to TRBJ1-5; no clear D gene. The material was peripheral blood, obtained on day 0 of AZD1222 vaccination. The CDR3 protein is CSASPGDHQPQHF. The CDR3 DNA reads as TGCAGTGCTAGTCCGGGAGACCATCAGCCCCAGCATTTT.